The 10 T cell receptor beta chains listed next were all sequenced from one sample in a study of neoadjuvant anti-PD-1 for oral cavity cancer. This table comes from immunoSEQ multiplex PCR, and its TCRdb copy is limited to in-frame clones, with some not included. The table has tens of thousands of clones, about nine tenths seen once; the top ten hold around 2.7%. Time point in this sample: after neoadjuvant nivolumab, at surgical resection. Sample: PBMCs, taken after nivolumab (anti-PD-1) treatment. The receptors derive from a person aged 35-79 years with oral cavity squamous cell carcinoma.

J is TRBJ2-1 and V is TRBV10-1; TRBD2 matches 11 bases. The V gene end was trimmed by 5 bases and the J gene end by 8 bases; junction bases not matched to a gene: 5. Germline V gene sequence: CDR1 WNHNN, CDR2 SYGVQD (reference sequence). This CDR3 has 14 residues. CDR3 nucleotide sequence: TGCGCCAGCAGTCTTAGCGGGAGGGACCATGAGCAGTTCTTC. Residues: CASSLSGRDHEQFF.

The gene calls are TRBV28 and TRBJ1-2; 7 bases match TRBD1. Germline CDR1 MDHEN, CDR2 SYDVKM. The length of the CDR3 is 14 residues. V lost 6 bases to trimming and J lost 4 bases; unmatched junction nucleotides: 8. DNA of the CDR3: TGTGCCAGCAGCCCCCGGTGGGACAGCTATGGCTACACCTTC. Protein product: CASSPRWDSYGYTF.

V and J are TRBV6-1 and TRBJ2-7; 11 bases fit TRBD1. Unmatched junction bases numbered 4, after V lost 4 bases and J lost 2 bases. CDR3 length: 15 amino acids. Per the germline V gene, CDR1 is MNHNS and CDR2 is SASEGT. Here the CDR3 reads CASSVRGQGAYEQYF. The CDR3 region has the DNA TGTGCCAGCAGTGTGAGGGGACAGGGGGCCTACGAGCAGTACTTC.

The CDR3 DNA reads TGTGCCAGCAGACCCATAGCGGCTACCTACGAGCAGTACTTC. Translating it yields CASRPIAATYEQYF. V is TRBV2 and J is TRBJ2-7, with D maybe TRBD2 (6 bases). Germline V gene data show CDR1 as SNHLY and CDR2 as FYNNEI. This CDR3 region has 14 residues. Trimming pared 6 bases from V and 2 bases from J, leaving 14 bases between.

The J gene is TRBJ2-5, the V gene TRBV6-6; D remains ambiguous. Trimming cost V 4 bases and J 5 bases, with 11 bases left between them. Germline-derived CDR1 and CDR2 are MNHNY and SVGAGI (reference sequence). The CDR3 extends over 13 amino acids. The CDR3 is CASSWDSLETQYF. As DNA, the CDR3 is TGTGCCAGCAGTTGGGATAGCTTGGAGACCCAGTACTTC.

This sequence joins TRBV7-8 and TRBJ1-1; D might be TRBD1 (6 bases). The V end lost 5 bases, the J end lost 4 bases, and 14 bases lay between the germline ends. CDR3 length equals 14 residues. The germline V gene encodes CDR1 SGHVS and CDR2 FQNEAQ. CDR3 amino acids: CASSLLLQGTEAFF. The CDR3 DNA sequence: TGTGCCAGCAGCCTCCTCCTACAGGGCACTGAAGCTTTCTTT.

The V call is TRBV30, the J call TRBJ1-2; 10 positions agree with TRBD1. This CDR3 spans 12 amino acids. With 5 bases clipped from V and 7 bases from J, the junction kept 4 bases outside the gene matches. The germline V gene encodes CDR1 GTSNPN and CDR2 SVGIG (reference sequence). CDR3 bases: TGTGCCTGGGGTGGACAGGGGGGTGGCTACACCTTC. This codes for CAWGGQGGGYTF. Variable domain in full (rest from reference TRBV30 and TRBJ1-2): SQTIHQWPATLVQPVGSPLSLECTVEGTSNPNLYWYRQAAGRGLQLLFYSVGIGQISSEVPQNLSASRPQDRQFILSSKKLLLSDSGFYLCAWGGQGGGYTFGSGTRLTVV.

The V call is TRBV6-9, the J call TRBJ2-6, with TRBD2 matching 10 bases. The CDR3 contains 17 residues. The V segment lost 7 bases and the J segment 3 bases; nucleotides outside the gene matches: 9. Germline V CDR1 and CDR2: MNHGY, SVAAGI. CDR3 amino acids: CASTVSGGALGANVLTF. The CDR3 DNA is TGTGCCAGCACCGTCAGCGGGGGGGCGCTTGGGGCCAACGTCCTGACTTTC.

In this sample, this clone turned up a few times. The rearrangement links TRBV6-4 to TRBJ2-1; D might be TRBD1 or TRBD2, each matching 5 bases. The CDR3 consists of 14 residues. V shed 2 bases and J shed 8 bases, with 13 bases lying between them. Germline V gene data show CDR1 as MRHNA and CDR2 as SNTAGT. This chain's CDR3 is CASSDGAGADEQFF. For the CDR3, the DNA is TGTGCCAGCAGTGACGGAGCCGGGGCCGATGAGCAGTTCTTC.

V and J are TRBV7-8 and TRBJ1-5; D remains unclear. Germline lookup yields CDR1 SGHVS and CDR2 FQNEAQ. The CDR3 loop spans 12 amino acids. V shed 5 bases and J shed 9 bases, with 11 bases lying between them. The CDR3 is CASSPVSGPQHF. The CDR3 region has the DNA TGTGCCAGCAGCCCCGTGTCAGGGCCCCAGCATTTT. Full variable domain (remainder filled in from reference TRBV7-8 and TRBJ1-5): GAGVSQSPRYKVAKRGQDVALRCDPISGHVSLFWYQQALGQGPEFLTYFQNEAQLDKSGLPSDRFFAERPEGSVSTLKIQRTQQEDSAVYLCASSPVSGPQHFGDGTRLSIL.